The clone carrying this T cell receptor (beta chain) came up once. As yet, its antigen is unknown. These data originate in a study of OX40 agonist ivuxolimab in advanced cancers. General study findings and limits: Among some nonresponders, normalized T-cell clonal expansion was also low.

Sequencing was performed with immunoSEQ multiplex PCR; in TCRdb, only in-frame clones are kept and a portion is missing. Of tens of thousands of clones detected, 65% to 85% appear once; the ten largest clones hold 3.9%. This CDR3 region has 13 residues. V was cut by 5 bases and J by 4 bases, with 9 bases left in between. Germline loops: CDR1 SGHNT, CDR2 YENEEA. Prior autoimmune disease or systemic immunosuppression barred patients. Baseline was the first blood sampling point, followed by cycle 4 day 1 and cycle 7 day 1. This clonotype was sampled from an adult with an advanced solid tumor such as melanoma, head and neck, liver or kidney cancer. The chain couples TRBV11-3 to TRBJ2-1; TRBD2 is a possible D gene (5 bases). The source material was CD4+ or CD8+ T cells sorted from blood, sampled in a trial of the OX40 agonist ivuxolimab. CDR3 nucleotide sequence: TGTGCCAGCAGCACTAGGAGGTACAATGAGCAGTTCTTC. It translates to CASSTRRYNEQFF.